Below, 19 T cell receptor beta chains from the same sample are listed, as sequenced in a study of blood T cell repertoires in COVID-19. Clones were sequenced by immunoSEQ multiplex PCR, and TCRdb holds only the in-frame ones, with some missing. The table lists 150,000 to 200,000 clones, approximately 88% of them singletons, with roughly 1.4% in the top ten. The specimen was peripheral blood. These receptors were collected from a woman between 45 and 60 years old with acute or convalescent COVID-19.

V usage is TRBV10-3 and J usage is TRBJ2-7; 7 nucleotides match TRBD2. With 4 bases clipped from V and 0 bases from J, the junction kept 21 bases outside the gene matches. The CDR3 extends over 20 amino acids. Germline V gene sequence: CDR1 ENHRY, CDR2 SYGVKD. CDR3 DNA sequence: TGTGCCATCAGTGGGACCTCCCAATCCAAGTACGGCGGGAGCTCCTACGAGCAGTACTTC. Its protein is CAISGTSQSKYGGSSYEQYF.

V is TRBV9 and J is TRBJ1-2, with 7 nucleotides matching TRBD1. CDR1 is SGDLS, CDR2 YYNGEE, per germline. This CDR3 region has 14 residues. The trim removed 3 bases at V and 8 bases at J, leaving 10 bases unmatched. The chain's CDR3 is CASSAYRGNIGYTF. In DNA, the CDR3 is TGTGCCAGCAGCGCCTACAGGGGCAATATCGGCTACACCTTC.

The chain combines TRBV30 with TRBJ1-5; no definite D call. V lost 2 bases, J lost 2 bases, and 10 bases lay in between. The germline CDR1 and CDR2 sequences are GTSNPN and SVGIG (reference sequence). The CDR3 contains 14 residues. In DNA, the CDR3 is TGTGCCTGGAGTCGACCGGGAGGCAATCAGCCCCAGCATTTT. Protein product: CAWSRPGGNQPQHF. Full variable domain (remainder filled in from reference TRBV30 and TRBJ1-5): SQTIHQWPATLVQPVGSPLSLECTVEGTSNPNLYWYRQAAGRGLQLLFYSVGIGQISSEVPQNLSASRPQDRQFILSSKKLLLSDSGFYLCAWSRPGGNQPQHFGDGTRLSIL.

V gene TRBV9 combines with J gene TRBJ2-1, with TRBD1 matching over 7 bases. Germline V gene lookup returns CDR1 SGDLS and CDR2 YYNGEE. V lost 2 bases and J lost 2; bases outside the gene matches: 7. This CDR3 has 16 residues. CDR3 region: CASSVRTGETYNEQFF. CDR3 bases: TGTGCCAGCAGCGTTCGGACAGGAGAGACCTACAATGAGCAGTTCTTC.

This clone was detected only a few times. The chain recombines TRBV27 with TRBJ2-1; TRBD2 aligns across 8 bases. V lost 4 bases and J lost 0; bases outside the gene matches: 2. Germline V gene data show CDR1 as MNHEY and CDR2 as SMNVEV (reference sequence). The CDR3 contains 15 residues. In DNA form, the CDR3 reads TGTGCCAGCAGTTCAAGCGGGAGCTCCTACAATGAGCAGTTCTTC. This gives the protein CASSSSGSSYNEQFF.

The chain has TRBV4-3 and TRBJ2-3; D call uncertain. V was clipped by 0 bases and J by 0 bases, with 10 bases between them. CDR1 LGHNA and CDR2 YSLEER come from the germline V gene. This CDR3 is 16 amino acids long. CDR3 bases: TGCGCCAGCAGCCAAGATTACGGGTATAGCACAGATACGCAGTATTTT. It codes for CASSQDYGYSTDTQYF.

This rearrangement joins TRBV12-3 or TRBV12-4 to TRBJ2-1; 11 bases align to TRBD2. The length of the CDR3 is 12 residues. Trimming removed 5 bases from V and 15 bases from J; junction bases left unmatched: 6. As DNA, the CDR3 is TGTGCCAGCAGTGGGGGACTAGCGGAGTCGTTCTTC. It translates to CASSGGLAESFF.

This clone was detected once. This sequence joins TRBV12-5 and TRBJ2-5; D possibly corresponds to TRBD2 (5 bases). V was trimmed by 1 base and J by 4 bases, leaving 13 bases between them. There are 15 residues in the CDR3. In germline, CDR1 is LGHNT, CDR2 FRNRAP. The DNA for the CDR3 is TGTGCTAGTGGTTTGGGGGATGTCGAGGGAGAGACCCAGTACTTC. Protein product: CASGLGDVEGETQYF.

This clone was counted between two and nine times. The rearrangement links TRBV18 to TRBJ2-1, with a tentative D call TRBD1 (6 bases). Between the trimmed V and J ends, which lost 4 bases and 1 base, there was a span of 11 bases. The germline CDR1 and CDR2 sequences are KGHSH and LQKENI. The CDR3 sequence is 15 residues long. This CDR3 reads CASSLQGPSYNEQFF. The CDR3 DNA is TGTGCCAGCTCACTACAGGGACCATCCTACAATGAGCAGTTCTTC.

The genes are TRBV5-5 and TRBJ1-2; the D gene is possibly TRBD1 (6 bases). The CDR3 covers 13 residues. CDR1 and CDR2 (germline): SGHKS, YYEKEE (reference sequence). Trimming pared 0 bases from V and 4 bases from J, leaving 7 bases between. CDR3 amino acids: CASSLGGGYGYTF. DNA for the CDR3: TGTGCCAGCAGCTTGGGAGGGGGCTATGGCTACACCTTC.

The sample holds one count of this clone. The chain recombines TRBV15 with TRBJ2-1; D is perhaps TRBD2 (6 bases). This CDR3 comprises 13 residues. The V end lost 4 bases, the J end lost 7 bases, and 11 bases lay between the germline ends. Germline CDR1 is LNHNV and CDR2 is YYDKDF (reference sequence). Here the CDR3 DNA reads TGTGCCACCAGCACAAGGCGGGGTAATGAGCAGTTCTTC. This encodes CATSTRRGNEQFF.

The CDR3 spells CASSLSVSNYGYTF. Here the CDR3 DNA reads TGTGCCAGCAGTTTATCGGTCAGTAACTATGGCTACACCTTC. The chain couples TRBV27 to TRBJ1-2; no clear D gene. Germline CDR1 and CDR2: MNHEY and SMNVEV (reference sequence). Trimming shortened V by 0 bases and J by 1 base, and 6 bases separated the two germline ends. The CDR3 runs to 14 residues.

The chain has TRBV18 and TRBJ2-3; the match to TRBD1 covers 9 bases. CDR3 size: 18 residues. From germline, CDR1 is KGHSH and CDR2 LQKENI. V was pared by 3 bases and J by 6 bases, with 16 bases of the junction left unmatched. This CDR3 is CASSPAPGQGLFTDTQYF. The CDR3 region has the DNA TGTGCCAGCTCACCCGCCCCCGGACAGGGGTTGTTCACGGATACGCAGTATTTT.

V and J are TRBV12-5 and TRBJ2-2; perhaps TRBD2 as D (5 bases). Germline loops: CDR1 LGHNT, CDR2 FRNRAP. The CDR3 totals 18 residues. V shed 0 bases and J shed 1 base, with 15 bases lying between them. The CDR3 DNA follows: TGTGCTAGTGGTTTGGTACCTGGGAGCGGCTTGAACACCGGGGAGCTGTTTTTT. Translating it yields CASGLVPGSGLNTGELFF.

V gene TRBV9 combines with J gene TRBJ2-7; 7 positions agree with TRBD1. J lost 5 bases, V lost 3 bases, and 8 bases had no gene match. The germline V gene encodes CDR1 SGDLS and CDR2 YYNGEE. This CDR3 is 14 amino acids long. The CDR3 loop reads CASSANTGANEQYF. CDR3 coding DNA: TGTGCCAGCAGCGCCAATACAGGGGCCAACGAGCAGTACTTC. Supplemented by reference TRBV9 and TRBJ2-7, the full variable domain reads DSGVTQTPKHLITATGQRVTLRCSPRSGDLSVYWYQQSLDQGLQFLIQYYNGEERAKGNILERFSAQQFPDLHSELNLSSLELGDSALYFCASSANTGANEQYFGPGTRLTVT.

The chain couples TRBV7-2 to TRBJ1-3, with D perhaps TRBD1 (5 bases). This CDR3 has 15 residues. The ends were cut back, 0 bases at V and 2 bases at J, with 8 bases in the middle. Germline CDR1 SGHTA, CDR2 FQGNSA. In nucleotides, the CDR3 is TGTGCCAGCAGCTTAGCGCTAGGGGCTGGAAACACCATATATTTT. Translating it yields CASSLALGAGNTIYF.

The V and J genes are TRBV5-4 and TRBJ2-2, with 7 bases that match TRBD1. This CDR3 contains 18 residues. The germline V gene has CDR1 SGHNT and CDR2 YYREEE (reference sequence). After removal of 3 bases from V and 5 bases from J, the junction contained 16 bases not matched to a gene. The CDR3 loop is CASSSTGQATGVTGELFF. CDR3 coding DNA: TGTGCCAGCAGCTCGACAGGGCAGGCCACTGGGGTTACCGGGGAGCTGTTTTTT.

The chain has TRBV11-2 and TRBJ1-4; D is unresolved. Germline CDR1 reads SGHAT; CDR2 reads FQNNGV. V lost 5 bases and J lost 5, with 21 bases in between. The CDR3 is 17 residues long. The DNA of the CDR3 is TGTGCCAGCAGCACGCCGCGGGGTGGGCGTAAGAATGAAAAACTGTTTTTT. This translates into CASSTPRGGRKNEKLFF.

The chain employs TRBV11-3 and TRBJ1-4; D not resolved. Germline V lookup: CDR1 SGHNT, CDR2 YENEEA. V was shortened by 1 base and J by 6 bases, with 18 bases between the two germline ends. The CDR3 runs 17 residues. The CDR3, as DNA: TGTGCCAGCAGCTTAGGCGCCGGGGTAGAGACGGATGAAAAACTGTTTTTT. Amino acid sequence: CASSLGAGVETDEKLFF. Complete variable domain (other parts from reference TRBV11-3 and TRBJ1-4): EAGVVQSPRYKIIEKKQPVAFWCNPISGHNTLYWYLQNLGQGPELLIRYENEEAVDDSQLPKDRFSAERLKGVDSTLKIQPAELGDSAVYLCASSLGAGVETDEKLFFGSGTQLSVL.